These T cell receptor beta chains were read from a single sample in a study of T-cell reconstitution after alpha-beta-depleted transplantation in children. TCRdb processed the PCR reads anew with MiXCR; each CDR3 protein has one entry. Counted here are some 300,000 distinct CDR3 sequences, 9.5% to 13% occurring once; the ten biggest clones make up just under 7.5%. Specimen: PBMCs, collected before TCRalphabeta/CD19-depleted stem cell transplant. These receptors were collected from a boy younger than two with acute myeloid leukemia, due to receive a stem cell transplant. CDR3s include the opening cysteine and the closing phenylalanine or tryptophan. The D gene is left open where the match is weak. For some rows the clone size is stated as once, few or many, or as a class when expanded; others skip it.

>TRBV12-3/TRBV12-4|TRBD1|.|TRBJ1-4
TGTGCCAGCAGTCCGACCCCGGGACAGGGCGGTGAAAAACTGTTTTTT
CASSPTPGQGGEKLFF
>TRBV7-2|.|many|TRBJ2-1
TGTGCCAGCAGCTTAGCCGGTGTAGCGGTCCGTTACAATGAGCAGTTCTTC
CASSLAGVAVRYNEQFF
>TRBV7-2|.|many|TRBJ2-1
TGTGCCAGCAGCTTGCGTGGGGATATTAGTTCCTACAATGAGCAGTTCTTC
CASSLRGDISSYNEQFF
>TRBV10-3|.|many|TRBJ1-1
TGTGCCATCAGTGAGTCCGAGTCCGCATTGGAAGCTTTCTTT
CAISESESALEAFF
>TRBV7-9|TRBD1|many|TRBJ2-1
TGTGCCAGCAGGGCCCCAGGGGGCGCAAGGGGGGAGCAGTTCTTC
CASRAPGGARGEQFF
>TRBV5-1|TRBD1|many|TRBJ2-7
TGCGCCAGCAGCCTCCGGGACAGGGGCGCCTACGAGCAGTACTTC
CASSLRDRGAYEQYF
>TRBV4-2|TRBD2|few|TRBJ2-1
TGTGCCAGCAGCCAAGAAGGGCCGGGACTAGTAGGCAATGAGCAGTTCTTC
CASSQEGPGLVGNEQFF
>TRBV20-1|.|many|TRBJ2-1
TGCAGTGCTAGGGAGCAACAGGGTAGCGGTGAGCAGTTCTTC
CSAREQQGSGEQFF
>TRBV5-1|.|many|TRBJ2-1
TGCGCCAGCAGCTTGGCAGGCCGGGGTTCAAGTCCCTCACTGAGGCAGTTCTTC
CASSLAGRGSSPSLRQFF
>TRBV12-5|.|few|TRBJ2-1
TGTGCTAGTGCCCGTTCGGGCTCCTACAATGAGCAGTTCTTC
CASARSGSYNEQFF
>TRBV9|.|many|TRBJ2-1
TGTGCCAGCAGCGTCCGGGACTCAACCTACAATGAGCAGTTCTTC
CASSVRDSTYNEQFF
>TRBV10-3|.|few|TRBJ2-7
TGTGCCATCGGAGAGGGGACCTACGAGCAGTACTTC
CAIGEGTYEQYF
>TRBV20-1|TRBD2|many|TRBJ2-1
TGCAGTGCTAGGGGTAGCGGGGGGGGCTACAATGAGCAGTTCTTC
CSARGSGGGYNEQFF
>TRBV5-1|.|many|TRBJ2-3
TGCGCCAGCAGCTTGGTGCAGGTCTCGGATACGCAGTATTTT
CASSLVQVSDTQYF
>TRBV5-1|.|few|TRBJ2-5
TGCGCCAGCAGCCCTCTGGGGGGAAAGACCCAGTACTTC
CASSPLGGKTQYF
>TRBV7-3|TRBD2|many|TRBJ2-6
TGTGCCAGCAGCCCAAGGGGACTAGCGGGAGGGCCCTCTGGGGCCAACGTCCTGACTTTC
CASSPRGLAGGPSGANVLTF
>TRBV7-3|.|many|TRBJ2-1
TGTGCCAGCAGCTTAGAGAGGGACAATGAGCAGTTCTTC
CASSLERDNEQFF
>TRBV13|TRBD2|few|TRBJ2-3
TGTGCCAGCAGCTTCAGGACTAGCCCGGGAGATACGCAGTATTTT
CASSFRTSPGDTQYF
>TRBV24-1|TRBD2|.|TRBJ2-3
TGTGCCACCGGGACTAACACAGATACGCAGTATTTT
CATGTNTDTQYF
>TRBV18|TRBD1|many|TRBJ1-6
TGTGCCAGCTCACTTGCGACAGGGACACCTTCACCCCTCCACTTT
CASSLATGTPSPLHF
>TRBV12-3/TRBV12-4|.|many|TRBJ2-3
TGTGCCAGCAGCCTTCTACTACGCCCAGATACGCAGTATTTT
CASSLLLRPDTQYF
>TRBV28|TRBD1|many|TRBJ2-7
TGTGCCAGCAGTACCGGGACAGGTACCTACGAGCAGTACTTC
CASSTGTGTYEQYF
>TRBV12-3/TRBV12-4|TRBD1|many|TRBJ1-5
TGTGCCAGCAGTTTACAGGGGGCCAATCAGCCCCAGCATTTT
CASSLQGANQPQHF
>TRBV11-2|.|many|TRBJ2-7
TGTGCCAGCAGCTTAATTGATGCGGGATCGGGCTACGAGCAGTACTTC
CASSLIDAGSGYEQYF
>TRBV5-4|TRBD2|many|TRBJ2-3
TGTGCCAGCAGACAGGGACTAGCGGGAGATACGCAGTATTTT
CASRQGLAGDTQYF
>TRBV5-1|.|many|TRBJ1-1
TGCGCCAGCAGCCCTGACAGCTTGTTAGAAGCTTTCTTT
CASSPDSLLEAFF
>TRBV4-1|.|few|TRBJ2-3
TGCGCCAGCAGCCCCGGGGGCGGCGGCACAGATACGCAGTATTTT
CASSPGGGGTDTQYF
>TRBV27|TRBD2|.|TRBJ2-1
TGTGCCAGCAGTTTATCGACGGCGGGAGGAGCGGCGGGTGAGCAGTTCTTC
CASSLSTAGGAAGEQFF
>TRBV20-1|.|.|TRBJ2-7
TGCAGTGCTAGAGATCCAACCCGAGAAGACTACGAGCAGTACTTC
CSARDPTREDYEQYF
>TRBV12-3/TRBV12-4|TRBD1|few|TRBJ2-2
TGTGCCAGCAGTCCGACCGGGACAGGGGGCTCCGGGGAGCTGTTTTTT
CASSPTGTGGSGELFF
>TRBV4-3|TRBD2|many|TRBJ2-1
TGCGCCAGCAGCCAAGCTAGCGGGAGACTATCCTACAATGAGCAGTTCTTC
CASSQASGRLSYNEQFF
>TRBV28|TRBD1|many|TRBJ2-4
TGTGCCAGCAGTCTAACCCGGACAGGGAATACGTTC
CASSLTRTGNTF
>TRBV7-9|TRBD2|many|TRBJ2-5
TGTGCCAGCAGCTTAGCCGGACTAGCGGAAGAGACCCAGTACTTC
CASSLAGLAEETQYF
>TRBV12-3/TRBV12-4|TRBD1|many|TRBJ1-3
TGTGCCAGTGCACAGGGGGGAACTGGAAACACCATATATTTT
CASAQGGTGNTIYF
>TRBV6-1|.|few|TRBJ2-7
TGTGCCAGTTCGGACCTGCCTTTCCCCTACGAGCAGTACTTC
CASSDLPFPYEQYF
>TRBV12-3/TRBV12-4|TRBD1|.|TRBJ2-7
TGTGCCATCAGTTTATTATACCAAGGACAGGGGGGTTCGTACGAGCAGTACTTC
CAISLLYQGQGGSYEQYF
>TRBV7-9|.|few|TRBJ1-2
TGTGCCAGCAGCTTCCCCGGGGCGGATGGCTACACCTTC
CASSFPGADGYTF